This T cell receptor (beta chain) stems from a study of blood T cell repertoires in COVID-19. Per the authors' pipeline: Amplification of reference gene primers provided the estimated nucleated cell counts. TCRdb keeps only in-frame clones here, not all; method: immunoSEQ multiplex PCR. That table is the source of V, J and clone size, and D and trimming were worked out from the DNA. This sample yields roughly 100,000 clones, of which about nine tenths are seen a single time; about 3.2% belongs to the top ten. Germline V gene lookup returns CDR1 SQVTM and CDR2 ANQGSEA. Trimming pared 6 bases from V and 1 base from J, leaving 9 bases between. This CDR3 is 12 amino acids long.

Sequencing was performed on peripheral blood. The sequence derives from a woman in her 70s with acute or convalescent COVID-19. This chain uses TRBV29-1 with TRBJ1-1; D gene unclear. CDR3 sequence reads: CSVDNRNTEAFF. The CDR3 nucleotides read TGCAGCGTCGACAACAGGAACACTGAAGCTTTCTTT. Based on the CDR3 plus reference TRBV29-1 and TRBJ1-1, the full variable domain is SAVISQKPSRDICQRGTSLTIQCQVDSQVTMMFWYRQQPGQSLTLIATANQGSEATYESGFVIDKFPISRPNLTFSTLTVSNMSPEDSSIYLCSVDNRNTEAFFGQGTRLTVV.